The rows below give T cell receptor beta chains drawn from one sample of a study of T cell repertoires in cytomegalovirus infection. TCRdb redid the calling of the reads with MiXCR, one entry per CDR3 protein. The sample consists of 75,000 to 95,000 distinct CDR3 sequences, 45% to 50% of them appearing once. Antigen specificity for these receptors is unknown. This material consisted of CD8+ T cells from cultured PBMCs, taken from culture after CMV antigen stimulation. The receptors come from a human donor in good health (CMV status not recorded). Some clones in this sample may be carry-over from other donors' samples. CDR3s include the opening cysteine and the closing phenylalanine or tryptophan. The D gene is left open where the match is weak. A clone size is listed for some rows: how often the clone was seen (once, few, many), or a class if it is expanded.

CASRPDRFGSNGYTF	TGTGCCAGCAGGCCTGACAGGTTCGGATCCAATGGCTACACCTTC	.	.	TRBV5-5	TRBJ1-2
CASSLVAGPTFDTEAFF	TGTGCCAGCAGCTTAGTAGCGGGCCCTACCTTCGACACTGAAGCTTTCTTT	.	few	TRBV7-9	TRBJ1-1
CASSQDLNDIYDTQYF	TGCGCCAGCAGCCAAGACCTCAATGATATCTACGATACGCAGTATTTT	.	few	TRBV4-1	TRBJ2-3
CASSFSGRAAYEQYF	TGTGCCAGCAGCTTTAGCGGGAGGGCCGCCTACGAGCAGTACTTC	TRBD2	.	TRBV7-2	TRBJ2-7
CATSRARIWDSNQPQHF	TGTGCCACCAGCAGAGCCCGAATATGGGACAGCAATCAGCCCCAGCATTTT	.	few	TRBV15	TRBJ1-5
CASSLSPGGSTNEKLFF	TGTGCCAGCAGTCTTTCTCCGGGAGGCTCAACTAATGAAAAACTGTTTTTT	.	few	TRBV6-1	TRBJ1-4
CASGLVSGEAFF	TGTGCTAGTGGTTTGGTGAGTGGTGAAGCTTTCTTT	.	few	TRBV12-5	TRBJ1-1
CAWSSGSGANVLTF	TGTGCCTGGAGTAGTGGCTCTGGGGCCAACGTCCTGACTTTC	.	.	TRBV30	TRBJ2-6
CASSSLEVSPNTEAFF	TGTGCCAGCAGTTCACTTGAAGTGTCTCCAAACACTGAAGCTTTCTTT	.	few	TRBV28	TRBJ1-1
CASSILWNQPQHF	TGTGCCAGTAGTATCCTCTGGAATCAGCCCCAGCATTTT	.	.	TRBV19	TRBJ1-5
CASTPGGRPGELFF	TGCGCCAGCACCCCCGGTGGGCGGCCGGGGGAGCTGTTTTTT	.	few	TRBV4-1	TRBJ2-2
CASSSNQGHNYGYTF	TGTGCCAGCAGTTCTAATCAGGGGCATAACTATGGCTACACCTTC	.	many	TRBV27	TRBJ1-2
CSAARQGNSPLHF	TGCAGTGCCGCCCGACAGGGTAATTCACCCCTCCACTTT	TRBD1	.	TRBV20-1	TRBJ1-6
CASSEGNFLQGLRGYTF	TGTGCCAGCAGTGAAGGAAACTTTTTACAGGGGTTGCGGGGCTACACCTTC	TRBD1	.	TRBV6-1	TRBJ1-2
CASSLHVGRSDEQYF	TGTGCCAGCAGCTTGCACGTAGGGCGTTCGGACGAGCAGTACTTC	.	.	TRBV5-5	TRBJ2-7
CASSAGTSGHNEQFF	TGTGCCAGCAGTGCCGGGACTAGCGGACACAATGAGCAGTTCTTC	TRBD2	few	TRBV6-4	TRBJ2-1
CASSLRTMAGVNTGELFF	TGTGCCAGCAGTTTAAGGACTATGGCGGGAGTGAACACCGGGGAGCTGTTTTTT	TRBD2	.	TRBV28	TRBJ2-2
CASSSRTKNIQYF	TGTGCCAGCAGCTCCCGGACGAAAAACATTCAGTACTTC	.	few	TRBV7-9	TRBJ2-4
CSIRSYNEQFF	TGCAGCATAAGGTCCTACAATGAGCAGTTCTTC	.	.	TRBV29-1	TRBJ2-1
CASSPNDEQFF	TGTGCCAGCAGCCCCAACGATGAGCAGTTCTTC	.	few	TRBV7-6	TRBJ2-1
CASSLAGGLGGSTDTQYF	TGTGCCAGCAGCTTAGCGGGAGGTCTGGGCGGTAGCACAGATACGCAGTATTTT	.	.	TRBV7-9	TRBJ2-3
CASSGWDTEAFF	TGTGCCAGCAGCGGGTGGGACACTGAAGCTTTCTTT	.	few	TRBV11-2	TRBJ1-1
CASSSRTGRPDTQYF	TGTGCCAGCAGCTCGAGGACAGGGCGGCCTGATACGCAGTATTTT	TRBD1	.	TRBV7-2	TRBJ2-3
CASSQGTSGIAYNEQFF	TGCGCCAGCAGCCAAGGGACTAGCGGGATCGCCTACAATGAGCAGTTCTTC	TRBD2	.	TRBV4-1	TRBJ2-1
CASTGTHPGYNEQFF	TGTGCCAGCACCGGGACCCACCCCGGGTACAATGAGCAGTTCTTC	.	once	TRBV6-2/TRBV6-3	TRBJ2-1
CASSFAGLAYEQYF	TGTGCCAGCAGTTTTGCGGGGCTCGCCTACGAGCAGTACTTC	.	few	TRBV12-3/TRBV12-4	TRBJ2-7
CASSLGGSLEELFF	TGTGCCAGCAGCTTAGGGGGGAGTTTGGAGGAGCTGTTTTTT	.	.	TRBV7-6	TRBJ2-2
CASSPTSATTYEQYF	TGTGCCAGCAGCCCCACTAGCGCCACCACCTACGAGCAGTACTTC	TRBD2	.	TRBV9	TRBJ2-7
CSATSSYEQYF	TGCAGTGCCACGTCCTCCTACGAGCAGTACTTC	.	.	TRBV20-1	TRBJ2-7
CASSLDPPDEQFF	TGTGCCAGCAGCTTAGACCCGCCGGATGAGCAGTTCTTC	.	few	TRBV7-3	TRBJ2-1
CASSRTDYYSNQPQHF	TGTGCCAGCAGTCGGACGGACTATTATAGCAATCAGCCCCAGCATTTT	.	few	TRBV6-6	TRBJ1-5
CSVPLGGRGKNIQYF	TGCAGCGTCCCCCTAGGAGGAAGGGGAAAAAACATTCAGTACTTC	.	.	TRBV29-1	TRBJ2-4
CASSLAEDPLFQETQYF	TGTGCCAGCAGCTTAGCCGAGGACCCATTATTTCAAGAGACCCAGTACTTC	.	many	TRBV7-6	TRBJ2-5
CASSILGASLQETQYF	TGTGCCAGTAGTATACTCGGGGCCTCTCTCCAAGAGACCCAGTACTTC	.	.	TRBV19	TRBJ2-5
CASSISGNTGELFF	TGTGCCAGTAGTATTTCGGGGAACACCGGGGAGCTGTTTTTT	.	once	TRBV19	TRBJ2-2
CASSGYLADTQYF	TGTGCCAGCAGCGGATACCTAGCGGATACGCAGTATTTT	.	.	TRBV7-2	TRBJ2-3
CASSSPETGVPNEQFF	TGTGCCAGCAGCTCCCCGGAAACAGGGGTCCCCAATGAGCAGTTCTTC	TRBD1	.	TRBV7-4	TRBJ2-1
CASSRSRTASYNEQFF	TGTGCCAGCTCACGTTCCCGGACAGCTTCCTACAATGAGCAGTTCTTC	.	.	TRBV18	TRBJ2-1
CASNTGTFNEQYF	TGCGCCAGCAATACAGGGACCTTTAACGAGCAGTACTTC	.	.	TRBV10-2	TRBJ2-7